Sequencing of this T cell receptor beta chain was carried out in a study of blood T cell repertoires in COVID-19. Overall study context: Donors in the United States, Italy and Spain gave samples during acute or convalescent COVID-19.

Trimming removed 7 bases from V and 10 bases from J, with 19 bases in between. Germline lookup yields CDR1 LNHDA and CDR2 SQIVND (reference sequence). This CDR3 region has 14 residues. In this sample, this clone turned up a few times. The method was immunoSEQ multiplex PCR; TCRdb's version includes in-frame clones alone and lacks a portion of them. This sample yields 150,000 to 200,000 clones, of which 65% to 85% are seen a single time; under 3% belongs to the top ten. The sequenced material came from peripheral blood. The origin of this receptor is a human donor with acute or convalescent COVID-19. The donor label of this sample is uncertain. The V gene is TRBV19, the J gene TRBJ2-2; D may be TRBD1 (6 bases). CDR3 coding DNA: TGTGCCAGTATGGCGAGGACAGTGGCCGCGGAGCTGTTTTTT. This encodes CASMARTVAAELFF.